A single sample gave rise to the 10 T cell receptor beta chains below, sequenced in a study of T cell repertoires in cytomegalovirus infection. Their antigens remain unidentified. TCRdb passed the reads through MiXCR, listing each CDR3 protein once. In the table there are 700,000 to 900,000 distinct CDR3 sequences, about 27% of which are singletons. Here the sequenced sample was cultured CD8+ T cells from PBMCs, taken from culture after CMV antigen stimulation. The receptor source for this set is a human donor in good health (CMV status not recorded). Some clones in this sample may be carry-over from other donors' samples.

V and J are TRBV6-8 and TRBJ2-1; no reliable D call. The CDR3 has 17 amino acids. Germline V lookup: CDR1 MNHGY, CDR2 SAAAGT. V was cut by 8 bases and J by 3 bases, with 23 bases left in between. Written as DNA, the CDR3 is TGTGCCAGCTCCACGGGTATCGCTAGAAAGGTCTACAATGAGCAGTTCTTC. Its protein is CASSTGIARKVYNEQFF.

The gene calls are TRBV7-6 and TRBJ1-5; D might be TRBD1 (5 bases). This CDR3 has 14 residues. Per germline, CDR1 SGHVS and CDR2 FNYEAQ. V gave up 6 bases and J gave up 5 bases, with 14 bases separating them. In nucleotides, the CDR3 is TGTGCCAGCAGATTACCAGGGAATGATCAGCCCCAGCATTTT. Its protein product is CASRLPGNDQPQHF.

The J gene is TRBJ1-6, the V gene TRBV5-4; 8 nucleotides match TRBD1. CDR1 SGHNT and CDR2 YYREEE come from the germline V gene (reference sequence). After removal of 3 bases from V and 0 bases from J, the junction contained 5 bases not matched to a gene. The CDR3 is made up of 17 amino acids. CDR3 bases: TGTGCCAGCAGCTCGGGGACAGGACTCTCCTATAATTCACCCCTCCACTTT. Residues: CASSSGTGLSYNSPLHF.

The genes are TRBV2 and TRBJ1-2; no definite D call. Germline CDR1 and CDR2: SNHLY and FYNNEI. Deletions cut 3 bases from V and 0 bases from J, with 11 bases between. The length of the CDR3 is 15 residues. The CDR3 loop is CASSDYSVTNYGYTF. The CDR3 nucleotides read TGTGCCAGCAGTGACTACAGCGTTACTAACTATGGCTACACCTTC.

This clonotype showed up just a few times. The J gene is TRBJ1-2, the V gene TRBV4-2, with D tentatively TRBD1 (5 bases). Per germline, CDR1 LGHNA and CDR2 YNFKEQ. The length of the CDR3 is 15 residues. Trimming removed 0 bases from V and 6 bases from J, with 14 bases in between. The CDR3 reads CASSQDMRGLDGYTF. The CDR3 DNA sequence: TGTGCCAGCAGCCAAGATATGCGGGGGTTGGATGGCTACACCTTC.

This clonotype was seen ten or more times. The J gene is TRBJ1-1, the V gene TRBV4-1, with D possibly matching TRBD1 (6 bases). Trimming stripped 3 bases from V and 4 bases from J, with 30 bases between. CDR3 length: 20 amino acids. Germline lookup yields CDR1 MGHRA and CDR2 YSYEKL. The CDR3 spells CASSHRGSIGGNIVSTEAFF. In DNA form, the CDR3 reads TGCGCCAGCAGCCATCGAGGGTCTATAGGGGGGAATATAGTGAGCACTGAAGCTTTCTTT.

This chain joins TRBV27 and TRBJ1-4; D unresolved. CDR1 and CDR2 from the germline V gene are MNHEY and SMNVEV (reference sequence). The CDR3 is 14 residues long. V was cut by 0 bases and J by 7 bases, with 9 bases left in between. The CDR3 DNA reads as TGTGCCAGCAGTTTATCTACACGACCTGAAAAACTGTTTTTT. Its protein product is CASSLSTRPEKLFF.

The rearrangement joins TRBV20-1 to TRBJ1-1; D possibly corresponds to TRBD1 (5 bases). Per germline, CDR1 DFQATT and CDR2 SNEGSKA (reference sequence). The CDR3 spans 13 residues. Between the trimmed V and J ends, which lost 5 bases and 6 bases, there was a span of 16 bases. CDR3 loop: CSASRTPTSEAFF. The CDR3, as DNA: TGCAGTGCTTCCCGGACACCAACTTCTGAAGCTTTCTTT.

This clonotype was seen a few times. The chain employs TRBV7-8 and TRBJ2-3; D call uncertain. Germline values: CDR1 SGHVS, CDR2 FQNEAQ. CDR3 length: 15 amino acids. V was cut by 5 bases and J by 0 bases, with 12 bases left in between. The CDR3 spells CASSIRVPSTDTQYF. CDR3 coding DNA: TGTGCCAGCAGCATCAGAGTACCTAGCACAGATACGCAGTATTTT.

This clonotype was detected many times. The chain uses TRBV7-8 and TRBJ2-4; weak D call: TRBD2 (7 bases). The germline gives CDR1 SGHVS, CDR2 FQNEAQ. The CDR3 is made up of 12 amino acids. V shed 11 bases and J shed 6 bases, with 14 bases lying between them. The CDR3 coding sequence is TGTGCCGGGGGGGGGCCCGGAAACATTCAGTACTTC. Translated, it gives CAGGGPGNIQYF. The variable domain in full, completed from reference TRBV7-8 and TRBJ2-4, reads GAGVSQSPRYKVAKRGQDVALRCDPISGHVSLFWYQQALGQGPEFLTYFQNEAQLDKSGLPSDRFFAERPEGSVSTLKIQRTQQEDSAVYLCAGGGPGNIQYFGAGTRLSVL.